This TCR beta chain was observed in a study of T-cell reconstitution after alpha-beta-depleted transplantation in children. Unique molecular identifiers were used in preparing the TCRbeta library. TCRdb ran MiXCR on the PCR reads and lists one entry per CDR3 protein. The sample carries around 250,000 distinct CDR3 sequences, 9.9% recorded once. This CDR3 comprises 14 residues. The sample here was PBMCs from the stem cell graft donor, taken from the stem cell graft. The sequence was obtained from a human donor who donated a stem cell graft to a child with SCID. V is TRBV21-1 and J is TRBJ2-1; the table calls TRBD1, which could not be checked here. TRBV21-1 constitutes a pseudogene. CDR3 sequence: CASSPSGAPNEQFF. CDR3 sequence (DNA): TGTGCCAGCAGCCCCAGTGGGGCGCCGAATGAGCAGTTCTTC.